Listed below are T cell receptor beta chains from one sample, sequenced in a study of blood T cell repertoires in COVID-19. Assay: immunoSEQ multiplex PCR; the TCRdb copy retains only in-frame clones and omits some. The sample has fewer than 70,000 clones; 80% to 95% are singletons. The sample comprised peripheral blood. All receptors come from a man in his fifties or sixties with active COVID-19. Both conserved end residues are part of each CDR3. The D gene is left open where the match is weak. A row's size may be missing; if present it is once, few, many or a size class.

clone_size: -
d_call: -
v_call: TRBV9
j_call: TRBJ1-1
cdr3_aa: CASSAGVGGPGEAFF
cdr3_nt: TGTGCCAGCAGCGCTGGAGTGGGGGGGCCCGGTGAAGCTTTCTTT

clone_size: -
d_call: -
v_call: TRBV12-3/TRBV12-4
j_call: TRBJ2-5
cdr3_aa: CASSPLRGETQYF
cdr3_nt: TGTGCCAGCAGTCCTTTACGGGGGGAGACCCAGTACTTC

clone_size: -
d_call: -
v_call: TRBV10-3
j_call: TRBJ2-5
cdr3_aa: CAISESRETQYF
cdr3_nt: TGTGCCATCAGTGAGTCCAGAGAGACCCAGTACTTC

clone_size: -
d_call: -
v_call: TRBV24-1
j_call: TRBJ2-3
cdr3_aa: CATSEVRSSTDTQYF
cdr3_nt: TGTGCCACCAGTGAAGTTAGATCGAGCACAGATACGCAGTATTTT

clone_size: -
d_call: -
v_call: TRBV24-1
j_call: TRBJ2-2
cdr3_aa: CATSDSNSSGELFF
cdr3_nt: TGTGCCACCAGTGATAGTAACAGTTCCGGGGAGCTGTTTTTT

clone_size: once
d_call: TRBD1
v_call: TRBV29-1
j_call: TRBJ1-1
cdr3_aa: CSVEPGQSNTEAFF
cdr3_nt: TGCAGCGTTGAGCCGGGACAGTCGAACACTGAAGCTTTCTTT

clone_size: -
d_call: TRBD2
v_call: TRBV19
j_call: TRBJ2-7
cdr3_aa: CASSIDEFGLGGLKAYEQYF
cdr3_nt: TGTGCCAGTAGTATAGATGAGTTTGGGTTGGGAGGGCTAAAGGCCTACGAGCAGTACTTC

clone_size: -
d_call: TRBD2
v_call: TRBV24-1
j_call: TRBJ2-2
cdr3_aa: CATSESGLAFTGELFF
cdr3_nt: TGTGCCACCAGTGAATCGGGACTAGCTTTCACCGGGGAGCTGTTTTTT

clone_size: -
d_call: -
v_call: TRBV19
j_call: TRBJ1-5
cdr3_aa: CASSIEGGQGNQPQHF
cdr3_nt: TGTGCCAGTAGTATAGAAGGCGGACAAGGAAATCAGCCCCAGCATTTT

clone_size: -
d_call: -
v_call: TRBV13
j_call: TRBJ2-1
cdr3_aa: CASSHWAPYNEQFF
cdr3_nt: TGTGCCAGCAGCCATTGGGCCCCCTACAATGAGCAGTTCTTC

clone_size: -
d_call: -
v_call: TRBV19
j_call: TRBJ2-3
cdr3_aa: CASSTAAGDTQYF
cdr3_nt: TGTGCCAGTAGTACAGCGGCGGGAGATACGCAGTATTTT

clone_size: -
d_call: -
v_call: TRBV28
j_call: TRBJ1-3
cdr3_aa: CASSPTGTTIYF
cdr3_nt: TGTGCCAGCAGCCCTACAGGGACCACCATATATTTT

clone_size: -
d_call: TRBD2
v_call: TRBV28
j_call: TRBJ2-2
cdr3_aa: CASSYYRGVRGVGELFF
cdr3_nt: TGTGCCAGCAGCTACTACCGGGGGGTACGAGGGGTCGGGGAGCTGTTTTTT

clone_size: -
d_call: -
v_call: TRBV28
j_call: TRBJ1-6
cdr3_aa: CASTLRNSPLHF
cdr3_nt: TGTGCCAGCACACTTAGAAATTCACCCCTCCACTTT

clone_size: once
d_call: -
v_call: TRBV6-5
j_call: TRBJ1-6
cdr3_aa: CASWTGIGNSPLHF
cdr3_nt: TGTGCCAGCTGGACGGGGATTGGGAATTCACCCCTCCACTTT

clone_size: -
d_call: -
v_call: TRBV12-3/TRBV12-4
j_call: TRBJ1-1
cdr3_aa: CASSLGPPSEAFF
cdr3_nt: TGTGCCAGCAGTTTAGGGCCGCCCTCTGAAGCTTTCTTT

clone_size: -
d_call: TRBD1
v_call: TRBV28
j_call: TRBJ1-2
cdr3_aa: CASSAPGRGDGYTF
cdr3_nt: TGTGCCAGCAGTGCCCCCGGCAGGGGGGACGGCTACACCTTC

clone_size: -
d_call: TRBD1
v_call: TRBV14
j_call: TRBJ2-1
cdr3_aa: CASSQTGATYNEQFF
cdr3_nt: TGTGCCAGCAGCCAGACAGGGGCTACCTACAATGAGCAGTTCTTC

clone_size: -
d_call: -
v_call: TRBV6-6
j_call: TRBJ1-4
cdr3_aa: CASRKGQQNEKLFF
cdr3_nt: TGTGCCAGCAGAAAAGGACAGCAGAATGAAAAACTGTTTTTT

clone_size: -
d_call: TRBD1
v_call: TRBV28
j_call: TRBJ1-2
cdr3_aa: CASSFSRTGGIYGYTF
cdr3_nt: TGTGCCAGCAGTTTTTCGAGGACAGGAGGAATCTATGGCTACACCTTC

clone_size: once
d_call: TRBD1
v_call: TRBV10-1
j_call: TRBJ2-7
cdr3_aa: CAIKGWDRHYEQYF
cdr3_nt: TGCGCCATCAAAGGTTGGGACAGGCACTACGAGCAGTACTTC

clone_size: -
d_call: -
v_call: TRBV4-3
j_call: TRBJ2-5
cdr3_aa: CASSPSPDPGETQYF
cdr3_nt: TGCGCCAGCAGCCCATCCCCGGATCCGGGAGAGACCCAGTACTTC

clone_size: -
d_call: TRBD2
v_call: TRBV7-8
j_call: TRBJ2-2
cdr3_aa: CASSQGGTSGTGELFF
cdr3_nt: TGTGCCAGCAGCCAAGGGGGAACTAGCGGTACCGGGGAGCTGTTTTTT

clone_size: -
d_call: TRBD2
v_call: TRBV11-3
j_call: TRBJ2-2
cdr3_aa: CASSTRGTGELFF
cdr3_nt: TGTGCCAGCAGCACGCGGGGGACCGGGGAGCTGTTTTTT

clone_size: -
d_call: -
v_call: TRBV7-8
j_call: TRBJ1-3
cdr3_aa: CASSPTEPLSGNTIYF
cdr3_nt: TGTGCCAGCAGCCCGACAGAGCCTCTCTCTGGAAACACCATATATTTT

clone_size: -
d_call: -
v_call: TRBV13
j_call: TRBJ1-2
cdr3_aa: CASSVPSRRYDNRDRGYTF
cdr3_nt: TGTGCCAGCAGCGTGCCGTCCCGCCGTTATGACAACAGGGACCGTGGCTACACCTTC

clone_size: -
d_call: -
v_call: TRBV28
j_call: TRBJ2-4
cdr3_aa: CATLNGGRLAKNIQYF
cdr3_nt: TGTGCCACCCTAAACGGGGGTCGCTTAGCCAAAAACATTCAGTACTTC

clone_size: -
d_call: TRBD2
v_call: TRBV5-5
j_call: TRBJ2-1
cdr3_aa: CASSLNPGLAGRDEQFF
cdr3_nt: TGTGCCAGCAGCCTTAATCCGGGACTAGCGGGACGGGATGAGCAGTTCTTC

clone_size: -
d_call: -
v_call: TRBV5-4
j_call: TRBJ2-1
cdr3_aa: CASSLARTTYNEQFF
cdr3_nt: TGTGCCAGCAGCTTGGCACGCACTACCTACAATGAGCAGTTCTTC

clone_size: -
d_call: -
v_call: TRBV5-6
j_call: TRBJ1-5
cdr3_aa: CASSLRGQPQHF
cdr3_nt: TGTGCCAGCAGCTTGAGGGGCCAGCCCCAGCATTTT

clone_size: -
d_call: TRBD1
v_call: TRBV28
j_call: TRBJ1-2
cdr3_aa: CASSGMGQGMIGYTF
cdr3_nt: TGTGCCAGCAGCGGTATGGGACAGGGGATGATCGGCTACACCTTC

clone_size: -
d_call: TRBD1
v_call: TRBV19
j_call: TRBJ1-6
cdr3_aa: CASSNTGVKNSPLHF
cdr3_nt: TGTGCCAGTAGTAATACAGGGGTGAAGAATTCACCCCTCCACTTT

clone_size: -
d_call: -
v_call: TRBV2
j_call: TRBJ1-5
cdr3_aa: CASRADRYSNQPQHF
cdr3_nt: TGTGCCAGCAGGGCCGACAGGTATAGCAATCAGCCCCAGCATTTT

clone_size: -
d_call: TRBD1
v_call: TRBV15
j_call: TRBJ2-2
cdr3_aa: CATSRGTGGTGELFF
cdr3_nt: TGTGCCACCAGCAGGGGGACAGGGGGCACCGGGGAGCTGTTTTTT

clone_size: -
d_call: TRBD2
v_call: TRBV27
j_call: TRBJ2-3
cdr3_aa: CASSFASGRGGTDTQYF
cdr3_nt: TGTGCCAGCAGTTTTGCTAGCGGGAGAGGCGGCACAGATACGCAGTATTTT

clone_size: once
d_call: TRBD2
v_call: TRBV7-9
j_call: TRBJ2-1
cdr3_aa: CASSFISGGRYEQFF
cdr3_nt: TGTGCCAGCAGCTTTATTAGCGGGGGCCGCTATGAGCAGTTCTTC